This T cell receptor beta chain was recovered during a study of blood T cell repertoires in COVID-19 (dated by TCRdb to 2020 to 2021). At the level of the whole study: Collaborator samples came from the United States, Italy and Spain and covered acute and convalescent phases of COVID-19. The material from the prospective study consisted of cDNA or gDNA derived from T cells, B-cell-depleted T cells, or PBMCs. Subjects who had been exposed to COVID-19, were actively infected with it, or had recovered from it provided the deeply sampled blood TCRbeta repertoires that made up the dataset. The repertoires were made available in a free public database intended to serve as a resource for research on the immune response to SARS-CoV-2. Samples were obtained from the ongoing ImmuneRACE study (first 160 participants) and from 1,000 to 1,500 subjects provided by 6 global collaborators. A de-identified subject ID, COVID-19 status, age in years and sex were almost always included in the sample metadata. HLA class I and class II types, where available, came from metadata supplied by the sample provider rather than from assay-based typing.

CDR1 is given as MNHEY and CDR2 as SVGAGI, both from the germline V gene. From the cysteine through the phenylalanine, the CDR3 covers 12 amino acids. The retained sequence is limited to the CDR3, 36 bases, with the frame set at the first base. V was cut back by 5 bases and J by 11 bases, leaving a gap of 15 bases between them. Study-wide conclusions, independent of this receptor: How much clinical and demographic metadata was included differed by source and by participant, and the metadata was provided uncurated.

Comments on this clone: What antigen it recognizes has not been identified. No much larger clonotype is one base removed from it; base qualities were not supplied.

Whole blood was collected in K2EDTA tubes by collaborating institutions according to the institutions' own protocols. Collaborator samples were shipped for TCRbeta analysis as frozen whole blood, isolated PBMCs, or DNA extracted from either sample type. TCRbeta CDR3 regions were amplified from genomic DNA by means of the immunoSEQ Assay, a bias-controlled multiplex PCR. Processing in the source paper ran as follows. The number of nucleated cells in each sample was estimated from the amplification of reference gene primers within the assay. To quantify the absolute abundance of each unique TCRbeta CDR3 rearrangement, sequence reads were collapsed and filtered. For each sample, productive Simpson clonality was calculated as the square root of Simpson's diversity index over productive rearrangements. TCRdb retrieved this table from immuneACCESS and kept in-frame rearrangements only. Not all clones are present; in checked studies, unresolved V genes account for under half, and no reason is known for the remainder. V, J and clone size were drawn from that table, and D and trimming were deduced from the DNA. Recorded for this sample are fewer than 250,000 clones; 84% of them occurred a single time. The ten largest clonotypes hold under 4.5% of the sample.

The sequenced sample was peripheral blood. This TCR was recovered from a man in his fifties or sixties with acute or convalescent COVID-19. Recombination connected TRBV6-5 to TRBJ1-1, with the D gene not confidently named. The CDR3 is CASSTSGGAAFF. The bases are TGTGCCAGCAGTACATCGGGTGGAGCGGCTTTCTTT.